The clone carrying this T cell receptor beta chain was seen a handful of times. The antigen is undetermined. V was trimmed by 4 bases and J by 6 bases, leaving 15 bases between them. From germline, CDR1 is MNHNS and CDR2 SASEGT. This CDR3 is 15 amino acids long. This sample is part of a study of shared clonotypes between healthy human individuals. Study outcomes and limitations: Having only a few donors restricted how much genetic and exposure-history diversity was captured.

The donors, all of them Caucasian adults, lived in Nashville, Tennessee. What was sequenced on ten immunoSEQ deep assay plates was unsorted PBMC DNA. Per the study methods: Filtering differed because ImmunoSEQ produced junction-only sequences that carried no quality scores. Assay: immunoSEQ multiplex PCR; the TCRdb copy retains only in-frame clones and omits some. The DNA gave D and trimming, while V, J and clone size come from that table. The sample has approximately 500,000 clones, roughly 80% seen once; the top ten hold about 12%. The V call is TRBV6-1, the J call TRBJ1-4; D possibly corresponds to TRBD1 (5 bases). Sequenced material: PBMCs. The sequence was collected from a woman aged 40 to 50 in good health. Some clones in this sample may be carry-over from other donors' samples. For the CDR3, the DNA is TGTGCCAGCAGTGTCGGGACCGAGTCAGATGAAAAACTGTTTTTT. Protein sequence: CASSVGTESDEKLFF.